These 2 T cell receptor beta chains were sequenced from one sample in a study of T cell repertoires in cytomegalovirus infection. TCRdb re-derived calls from the reads in MiXCR, one entry per CDR3 protein. There are hundreds of thousands of distinct CDR3 sequences in the sample; 35% occur only once, and around 2.8% lies in the top ten. What was sequenced was PBMCs. The receptor set was obtained from a human donor in good health (CMV status not recorded). Some clones in this sample may be carry-over from other donors' samples.

This clonotype was counted a few times. The chain combines TRBV28 with TRBJ2-7; 12 bases agree with TRBD1. The germline V gene has CDR1 MDHEN and CDR2 SYDVKM. Losses at the gene ends were 7 bases for V and 5 bases for J; bases not matched to a gene: 6. The CDR3 is 14 amino acids. In nucleotides, the CDR3 is TGTGCCAGCAAAAGGGACAGGGGGCAAAACGAGCAGTACTTC. Its translation is CASKRDRGQNEQYF.

In regard to this clonotype: The missing conserved phenylalanine or tryptophan at the end of this CDR3 makes a read error likely. The rearrangement uses TRBV28 and TRBJ2-1, with 9 nucleotides matching TRBD2. After removal of 8 bases from V and 3 bases from J, the junction contained 11 bases not matched to a gene. The CDR3 is 16 residues long. Germline V lookup: CDR1 MDHEN, CDR2 SYDVKM. CDR3 coding DNA: TGTGCCAGCCCACCCCCCGCGGGAGGGCTCTACAATGAGCAGTTCTTA. Its translation: CASPPPAGGLYNEQFL.